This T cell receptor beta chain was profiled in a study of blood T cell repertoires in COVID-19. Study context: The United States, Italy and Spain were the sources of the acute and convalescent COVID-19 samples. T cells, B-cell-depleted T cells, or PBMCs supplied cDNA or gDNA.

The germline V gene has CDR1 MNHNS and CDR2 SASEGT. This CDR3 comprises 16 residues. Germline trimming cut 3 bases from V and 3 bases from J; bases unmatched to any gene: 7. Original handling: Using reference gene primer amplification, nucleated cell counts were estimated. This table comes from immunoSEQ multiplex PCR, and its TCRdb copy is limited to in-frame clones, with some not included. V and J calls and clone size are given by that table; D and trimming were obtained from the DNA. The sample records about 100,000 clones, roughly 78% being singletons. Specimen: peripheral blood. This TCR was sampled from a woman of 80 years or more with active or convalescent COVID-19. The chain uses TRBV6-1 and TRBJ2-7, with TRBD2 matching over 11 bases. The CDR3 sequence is CASSEGLAGGIYEQYF. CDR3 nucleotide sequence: TGTGCCAGCAGTGAGGGGCTAGCGGGAGGAATCTACGAGCAGTACTTC.